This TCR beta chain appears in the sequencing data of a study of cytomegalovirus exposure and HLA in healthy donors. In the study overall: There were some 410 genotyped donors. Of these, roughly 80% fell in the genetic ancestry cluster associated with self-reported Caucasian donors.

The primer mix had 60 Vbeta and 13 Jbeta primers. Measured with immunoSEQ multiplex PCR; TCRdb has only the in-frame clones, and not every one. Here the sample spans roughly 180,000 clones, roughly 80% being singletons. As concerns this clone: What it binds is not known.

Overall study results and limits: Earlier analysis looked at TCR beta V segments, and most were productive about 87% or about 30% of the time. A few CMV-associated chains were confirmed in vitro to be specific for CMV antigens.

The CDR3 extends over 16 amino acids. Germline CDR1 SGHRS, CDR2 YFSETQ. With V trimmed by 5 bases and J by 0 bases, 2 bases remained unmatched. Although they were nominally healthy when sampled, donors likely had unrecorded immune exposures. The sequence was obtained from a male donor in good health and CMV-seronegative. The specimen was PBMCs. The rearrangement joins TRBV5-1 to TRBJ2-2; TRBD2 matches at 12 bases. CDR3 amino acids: CASRSSGGANTGELFF. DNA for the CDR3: TGCGCCAGCAGGTCTAGCGGGGGGGCGAACACCGGGGAGCTGTTTTTT.